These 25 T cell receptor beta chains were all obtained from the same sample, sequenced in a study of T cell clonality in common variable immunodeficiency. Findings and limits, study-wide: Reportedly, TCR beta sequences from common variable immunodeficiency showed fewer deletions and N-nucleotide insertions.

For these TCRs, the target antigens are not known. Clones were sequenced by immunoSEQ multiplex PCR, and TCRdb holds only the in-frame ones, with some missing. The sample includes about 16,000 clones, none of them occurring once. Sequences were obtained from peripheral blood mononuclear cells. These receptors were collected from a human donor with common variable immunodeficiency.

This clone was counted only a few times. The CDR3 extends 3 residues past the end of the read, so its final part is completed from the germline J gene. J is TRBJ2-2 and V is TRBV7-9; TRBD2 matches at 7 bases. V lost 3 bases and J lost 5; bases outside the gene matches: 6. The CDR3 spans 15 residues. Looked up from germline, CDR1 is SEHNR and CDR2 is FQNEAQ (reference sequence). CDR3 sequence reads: CASSFRRGGTGELFF. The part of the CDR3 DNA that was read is TGTGCCAGCAGCTTCCGGCGCGGGGGAACCGGGGAG.

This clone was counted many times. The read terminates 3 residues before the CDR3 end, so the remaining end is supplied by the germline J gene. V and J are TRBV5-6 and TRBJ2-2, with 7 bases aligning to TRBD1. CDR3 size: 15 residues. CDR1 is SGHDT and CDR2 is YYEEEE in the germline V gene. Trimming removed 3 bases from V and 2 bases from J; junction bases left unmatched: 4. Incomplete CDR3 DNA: TGTGCCAGCAGCTACCGGGACAGAAACACCGGGGAG. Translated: CASSYRDRNTGE. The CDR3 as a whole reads CASSYRDRNTGELFF.

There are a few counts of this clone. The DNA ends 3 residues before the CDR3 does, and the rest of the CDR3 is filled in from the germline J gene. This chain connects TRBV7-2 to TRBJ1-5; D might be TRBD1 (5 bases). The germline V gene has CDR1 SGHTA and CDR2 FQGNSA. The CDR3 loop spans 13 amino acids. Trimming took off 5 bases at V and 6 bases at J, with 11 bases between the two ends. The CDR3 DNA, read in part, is TGTGCCAGCAGCATAACGACAGTTCAGCCC. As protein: CASSITTVQP. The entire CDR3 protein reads CASSITTVQPQHF.

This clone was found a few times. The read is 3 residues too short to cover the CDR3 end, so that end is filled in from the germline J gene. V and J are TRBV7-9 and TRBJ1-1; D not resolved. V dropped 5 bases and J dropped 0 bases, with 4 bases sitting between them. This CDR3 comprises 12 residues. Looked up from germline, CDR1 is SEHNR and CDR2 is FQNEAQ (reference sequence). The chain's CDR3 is CASSHMNTEAFF. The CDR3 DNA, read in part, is TGTGCCAGCAGCCACATGAACACTGAA.

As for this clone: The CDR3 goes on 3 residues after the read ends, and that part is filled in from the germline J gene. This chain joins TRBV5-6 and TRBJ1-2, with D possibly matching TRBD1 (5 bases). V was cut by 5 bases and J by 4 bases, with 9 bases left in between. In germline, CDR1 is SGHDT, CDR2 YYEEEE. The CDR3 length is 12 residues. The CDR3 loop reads CASSSDSYGYTF. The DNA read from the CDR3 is TGTGCCAGCAGTTCTGACAGCTATGGC.

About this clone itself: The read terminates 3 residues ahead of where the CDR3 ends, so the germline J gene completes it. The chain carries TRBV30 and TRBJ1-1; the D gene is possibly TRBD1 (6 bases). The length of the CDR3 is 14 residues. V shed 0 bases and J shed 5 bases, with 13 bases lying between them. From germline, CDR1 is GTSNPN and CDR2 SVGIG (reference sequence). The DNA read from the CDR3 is TGTGCCTGGAGTGTACATATACAGGGAACTGAA. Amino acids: CAWSVHIQGTE. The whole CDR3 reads CAWSVHIQGTEAFF.

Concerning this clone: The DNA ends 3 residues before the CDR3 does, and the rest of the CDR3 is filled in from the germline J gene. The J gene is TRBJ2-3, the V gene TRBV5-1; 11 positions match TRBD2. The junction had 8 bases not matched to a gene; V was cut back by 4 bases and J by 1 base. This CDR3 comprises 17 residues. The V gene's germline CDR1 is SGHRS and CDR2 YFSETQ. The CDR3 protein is CASSAFSSGGGTDTQYF. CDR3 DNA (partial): TGCGCCAGCAGCGCGTTCAGTAGCGGGGGGGGCACAGATACG.

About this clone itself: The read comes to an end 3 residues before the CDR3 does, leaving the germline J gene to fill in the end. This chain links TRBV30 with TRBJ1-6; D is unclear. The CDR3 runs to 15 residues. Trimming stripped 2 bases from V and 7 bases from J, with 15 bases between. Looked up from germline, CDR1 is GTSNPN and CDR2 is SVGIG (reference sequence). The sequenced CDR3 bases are TGTGCCTGGAGTCTTAGTAAGGCGGGGAATTCACCC. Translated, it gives CAWSLSKAGNSP. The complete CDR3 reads CAWSLSKAGNSPLHF.

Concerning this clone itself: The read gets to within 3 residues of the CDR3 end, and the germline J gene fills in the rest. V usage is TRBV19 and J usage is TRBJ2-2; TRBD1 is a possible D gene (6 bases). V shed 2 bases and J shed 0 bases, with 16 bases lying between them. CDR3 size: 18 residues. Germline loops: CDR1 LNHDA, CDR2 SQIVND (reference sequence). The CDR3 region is CASSIWTESYANTGELFF. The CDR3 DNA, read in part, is TGTGCCAGTAGTATATGGACAGAAAGTTACGCGAACACCGGGGAG.

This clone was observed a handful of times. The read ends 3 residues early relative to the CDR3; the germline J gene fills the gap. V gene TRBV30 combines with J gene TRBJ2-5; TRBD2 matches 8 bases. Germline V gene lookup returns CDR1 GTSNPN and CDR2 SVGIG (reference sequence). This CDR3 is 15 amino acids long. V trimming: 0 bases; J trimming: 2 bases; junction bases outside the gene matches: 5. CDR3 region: CAWSVIAGRQETQYF. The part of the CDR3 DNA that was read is TGTGCCTGGAGTGTAATAGCGGGGCGGCAAGAGACC.

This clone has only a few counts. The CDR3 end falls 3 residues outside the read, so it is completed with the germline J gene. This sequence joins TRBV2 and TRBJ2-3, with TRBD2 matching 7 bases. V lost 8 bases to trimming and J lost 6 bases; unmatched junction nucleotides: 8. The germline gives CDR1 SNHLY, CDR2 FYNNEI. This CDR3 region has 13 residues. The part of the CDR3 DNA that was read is TGTGCCAGCGGGGGGGTCGGGGCCGATACG. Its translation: CASGGVGADT. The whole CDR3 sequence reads CASGGVGADTQYF.

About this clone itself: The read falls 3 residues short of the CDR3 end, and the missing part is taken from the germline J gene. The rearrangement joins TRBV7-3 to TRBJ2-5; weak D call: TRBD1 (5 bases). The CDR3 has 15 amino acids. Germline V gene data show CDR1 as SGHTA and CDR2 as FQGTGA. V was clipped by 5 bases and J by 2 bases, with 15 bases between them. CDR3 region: CASSVDTTLQETQYF. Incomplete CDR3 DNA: TGTGCCAGCAGCGTGGACACTACCTTACAAGAGACC.

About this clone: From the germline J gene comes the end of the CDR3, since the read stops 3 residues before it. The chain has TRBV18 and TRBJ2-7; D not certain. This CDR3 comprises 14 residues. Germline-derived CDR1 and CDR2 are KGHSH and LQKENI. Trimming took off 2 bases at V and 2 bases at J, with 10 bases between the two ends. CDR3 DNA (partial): TGTGCCAGCTCACCATCTCTTTCTACCTACGAG. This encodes CASSPSLSTYE. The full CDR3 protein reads CASSPSLSTYEQYF.

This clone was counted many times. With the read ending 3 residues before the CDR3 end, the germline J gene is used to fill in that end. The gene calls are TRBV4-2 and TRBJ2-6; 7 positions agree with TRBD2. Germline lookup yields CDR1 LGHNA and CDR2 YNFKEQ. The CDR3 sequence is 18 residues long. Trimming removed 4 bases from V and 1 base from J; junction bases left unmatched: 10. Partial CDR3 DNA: TGTGCCAGCAGCCCCCGACTAGCCGTGCTGTCTGGGGCCAACGTC. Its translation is CASSPRLAVLSGANV. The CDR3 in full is CASSPRLAVLSGANVLTF.

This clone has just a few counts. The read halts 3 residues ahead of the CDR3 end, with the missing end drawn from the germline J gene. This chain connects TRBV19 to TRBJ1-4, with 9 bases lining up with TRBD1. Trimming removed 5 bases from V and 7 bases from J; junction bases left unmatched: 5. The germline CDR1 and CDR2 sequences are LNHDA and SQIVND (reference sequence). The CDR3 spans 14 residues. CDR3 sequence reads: CASSPGTGFEKLFF. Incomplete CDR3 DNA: TGTGCCAGTAGTCCCGGGACAGGGTTTGAAAAA.

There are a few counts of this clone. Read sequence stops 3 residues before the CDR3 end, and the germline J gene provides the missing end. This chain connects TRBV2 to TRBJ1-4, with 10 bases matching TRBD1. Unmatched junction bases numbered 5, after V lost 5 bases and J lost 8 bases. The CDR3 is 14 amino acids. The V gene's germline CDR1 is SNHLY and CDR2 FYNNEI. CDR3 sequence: CASSRQGAWEKLFF. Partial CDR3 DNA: TGTGCCAGCAGTCGACAGGGGGCGTGGGAAAAA.

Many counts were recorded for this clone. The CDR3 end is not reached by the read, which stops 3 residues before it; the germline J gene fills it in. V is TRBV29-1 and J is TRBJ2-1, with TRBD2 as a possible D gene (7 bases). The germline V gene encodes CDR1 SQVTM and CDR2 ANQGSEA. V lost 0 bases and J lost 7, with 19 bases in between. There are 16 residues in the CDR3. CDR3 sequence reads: CSVEDRGGGRFNEQFF. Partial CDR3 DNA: TGCAGCGTTGAAGATCGTGGGGGGGGCCGATTTAATGAG.

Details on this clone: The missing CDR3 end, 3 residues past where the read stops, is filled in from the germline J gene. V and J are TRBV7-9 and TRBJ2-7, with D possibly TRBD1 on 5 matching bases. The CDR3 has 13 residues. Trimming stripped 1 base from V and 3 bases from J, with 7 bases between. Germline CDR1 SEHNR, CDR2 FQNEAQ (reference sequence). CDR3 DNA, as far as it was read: TGTGCCAGCAGCTTAGTAACAGGCTACGAG. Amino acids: CASSLVTGYE. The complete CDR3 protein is CASSLVTGYEQYF.

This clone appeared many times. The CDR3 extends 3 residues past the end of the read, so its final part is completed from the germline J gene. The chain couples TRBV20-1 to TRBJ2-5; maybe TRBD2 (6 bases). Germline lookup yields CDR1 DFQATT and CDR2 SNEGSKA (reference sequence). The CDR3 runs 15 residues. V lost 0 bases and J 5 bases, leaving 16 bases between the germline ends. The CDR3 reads CSARDHKTSTETQYF. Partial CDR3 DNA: TGCAGTGCTAGAGATCACAAGACTAGTACGGAGACC.

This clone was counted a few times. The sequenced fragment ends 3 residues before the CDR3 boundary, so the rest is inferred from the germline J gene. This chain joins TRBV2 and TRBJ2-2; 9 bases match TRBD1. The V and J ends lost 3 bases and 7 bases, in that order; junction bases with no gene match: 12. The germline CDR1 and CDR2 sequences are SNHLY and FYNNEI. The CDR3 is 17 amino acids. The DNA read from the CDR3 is TGTGCCAGCAGTGAGAAGGGACAGGGACGAGGAGTCGGGGAG. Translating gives CASSEKGQGRGVGE. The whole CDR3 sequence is CASSEKGQGRGVGELFF.

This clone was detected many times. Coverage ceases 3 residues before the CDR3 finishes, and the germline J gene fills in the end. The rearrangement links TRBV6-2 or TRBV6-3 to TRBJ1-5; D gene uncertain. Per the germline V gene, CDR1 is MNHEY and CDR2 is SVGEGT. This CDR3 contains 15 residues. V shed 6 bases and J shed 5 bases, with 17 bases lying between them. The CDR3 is CASSAGRTLHQPQHF. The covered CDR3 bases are TGTGCCAGCAGCGCCGGGAGGACTCTTCATCAGCCC.

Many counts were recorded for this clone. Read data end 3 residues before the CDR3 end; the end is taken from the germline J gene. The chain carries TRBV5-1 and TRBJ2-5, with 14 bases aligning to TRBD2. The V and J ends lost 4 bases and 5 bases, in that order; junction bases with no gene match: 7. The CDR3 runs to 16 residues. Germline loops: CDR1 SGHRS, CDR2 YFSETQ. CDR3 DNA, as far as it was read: TGCGCCAGCAGCAAATTGACTAGCGGGGGGGAGGAGACC. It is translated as CASSKLTSGGEET. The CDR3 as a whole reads CASSKLTSGGEETQYF. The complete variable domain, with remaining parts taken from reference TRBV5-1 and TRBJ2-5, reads KAGVTQTPRYLIKTRGQQVTLSCSPISGHRSVSWYQQTPGQGLQFLFEYFSETQRNKGNFPGRFSGRQFSNSRSEMNVSTLELGDSALYLCASSKLTSGGEETQYFGPGTRLLVL.

This chain's CDR3 is CASSQKLDRSYEQYF. The sequenced CDR3 bases are TGTGCCAGCAGCCAAAAATTGGACAGATCCTACGAG. The chain links TRBV7-8 to TRBJ2-7, with D possibly being TRBD1 (6 bases). The DNA ends 3 residues before the CDR3 does, and the rest of the CDR3 is filled in from the germline J gene. Per the germline V gene, CDR1 is SGHVS and CDR2 is FQNEAQ. The CDR3 sequence is 15 residues long. V lost 5 bases and J lost 1, with 15 bases in between.

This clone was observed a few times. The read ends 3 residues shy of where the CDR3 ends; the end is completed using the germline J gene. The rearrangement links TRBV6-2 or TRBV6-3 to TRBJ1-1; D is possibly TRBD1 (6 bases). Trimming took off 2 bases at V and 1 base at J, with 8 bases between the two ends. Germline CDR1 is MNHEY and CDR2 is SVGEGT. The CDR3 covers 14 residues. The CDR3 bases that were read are TGTGCCAGCAGTTACGGGGGCCCGAACACTGAA. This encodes CASSYGGPNTE. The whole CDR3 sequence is CASSYGGPNTEAFF.

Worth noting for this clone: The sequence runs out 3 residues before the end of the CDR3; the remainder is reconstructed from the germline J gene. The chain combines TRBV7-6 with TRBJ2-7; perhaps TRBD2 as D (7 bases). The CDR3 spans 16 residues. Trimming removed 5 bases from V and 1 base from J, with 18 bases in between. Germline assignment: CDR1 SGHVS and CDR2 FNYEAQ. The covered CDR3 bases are TGTGCCAGCAGCGCCTACCCGCGGGGGCGTTCCTACGAG. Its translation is CASSAYPRGRSYE. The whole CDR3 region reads CASSAYPRGRSYEQYF. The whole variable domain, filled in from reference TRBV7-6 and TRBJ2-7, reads GAGVSQSPRYKVTKRGQDVALRCDPISGHVSLYWYRQALGQGPEFLTYFNYEAQQDKSGLPNDRFSAERPEGSISTLTIQRTEQRDSAMYRCASSAYPRGRSYEQYFGPGTRLTVT.